The subject of this entry is one T cell receptor beta chain. The CDR3 extends over 14 amino acids. The germline gives CDR1 SGHTA, CDR2 FQGNSA. Researchers built TCR beta cDNA using 5'RACE template switching with UMIs. TCRdb reprocessed the 5' RACE reads, with one entry per CDR3 protein and no DNA. This listing includes about 160,000 distinct CDR3 sequences. The data stem from a study of T cells expressing NK-cell markers. Sequencing was performed on blood T cells: a sorted CD56 or NKG2C T cell subset, CD4+ or CD8+ T cells, or bulk PBMC T cells (not recorded which). The clonotype originates from a woman between 18 and 70 years old in good health. The V call is TRBV7-2, the J call TRBJ1-1; TCRdb returns TRBD1, unconfirmable since there is no DNA. This chain's CDR3 is CASSLLGANTEAFF. The whole variable domain, filled in from reference TRBV7-2 and TRBJ1-1, reads GAGVSQSPSNKVTEKGKDVELRCDPISGHTALYWYRQSLGQGLEFLIYFQGNSAPDKSGLPSDRFSAERTGGSVSTLTIQRTQQEDSAVYLCASSLLGANTEAFFGQGTRLTVV.